The 21 T cell receptor beta chains listed next were all sequenced from one sample in a study of lymphopenia after photon versus proton radiotherapy. The data were produced by immunoSEQ multiplex PCR, yet TCRdb's version contains in-frame clones alone and is incomplete. The sample includes 55,000 to 70,000 clones, around 87% of them seen just once. Here the sequenced sample was peripheral blood, taken from a patient treated with proton-based radiotherapy. The receptors derive from a man older than 75 with esophageal cancer.

The rearrangement uses TRBV18 and TRBJ2-3; D gene unclear. The CDR3 covers 13 residues. Trimming removed 2 bases at V and 2 bases at J, with 5 bases between. Germline CDR1 KGHSH, CDR2 LQKENI. CDR3 in amino acids: CASSPGDTDTQYF. CDR3 DNA sequence: TGTGCCAGCTCACCAGGGGACACAGATACGCAGTATTTT.

The chain recombines TRBV30 with TRBJ2-5; no reliable D call. V lost 0 bases to trimming and J lost 3 bases, with 11 bases between them. The CDR3 consists of 14 residues. In germline, CDR1 is GTSNPN, CDR2 SVGIG (reference sequence). The CDR3 DNA reads TGTGCCTGGAGTGTAATGGGTCTAGAAGAGACCCAGTACTTC. Translation gives CAWSVMGLEETQYF.

V is TRBV5-5 and J is TRBJ1-2; maybe TRBD1 (6 bases). This CDR3 contains 15 residues. V was cut by 4 bases and J by 4 bases, with 17 bases left in between. Looked up from germline, CDR1 is SGHKS and CDR2 is YYEKEE (reference sequence). The CDR3 bases are TGTGCCAGCAGCCCGGGGGCAGGGACACTCTATGGCTACACCTTC. Translated, it gives CASSPGAGTLYGYTF.

The V and J genes are TRBV5-1 and TRBJ1-1; 7 bases agree with TRBD1. Trimming took 5 bases from V and 1 from J; bases not matched to a gene: 8. Germline V gene sequence: CDR1 SGHRS, CDR2 YFSETQ. The CDR3 runs 15 residues. CDR3 DNA sequence: TGCGCCAGCAGTCTTGCCGGGACAGCGAACACTGAAGCTTTCTTT. It codes for CASSLAGTANTEAFF.

J is TRBJ1-2 and V is TRBV18; D remains ambiguous. Germline V gene sequence: CDR1 KGHSH, CDR2 LQKENI. The V and J ends lost 3 bases and 2 bases respectively, with 13 bases between them. This CDR3 spans 15 amino acids. CDR3: CASSPRANPNYGYTF. The CDR3 DNA reads TGTGCCAGCTCACCTAGGGCGAACCCGAACTATGGCTACACCTTC.

The chain joins TRBV25-1 to TRBJ1-2; D is perhaps TRBD1 (5 bases). Germline V gene sequence: CDR1 MGHDK, CDR2 SYGVNS. The CDR3 totals 14 residues. The V end lost 4 bases, the J end lost 9 bases, and 18 bases lay between the germline ends. This CDR3 is CASSVGTWGGSYTF. CDR3 DNA sequence: TGTGCCAGCAGTGTCGGGACGTGGGGAGGAAGCTACACCTTC.

The chain employs TRBV2 and TRBJ2-7; D is uncertain. This CDR3 region has 14 residues. V was cut by 5 bases and J by 0 bases, with 11 bases left in between. Germline V CDR1 and CDR2: SNHLY, FYNNEI. The DNA for the CDR3 is TGTGCCAGCAGTCGGCGGTTTAGCTCCTACGAGCAGTACTTC. Protein product: CASSRRFSSYEQYF. Drawing the rest from reference TRBV2 and TRBJ2-7, the complete variable domain is EPEVTQTPSHQVTQMGQEVILRCVPISNHLYFYWYRQILGQKVEFLVSFYNNEISEKSEIFDDQFSVERPDGSNFTLKIRSTKLEDSAMYFCASSRRFSSYEQYFGPGTRLTVT.

The chain is built from TRBV7-6 and TRBJ2-5; no clear D gene. CDR3 length equals 15 residues. Trimming removed 0 bases at V and 2 bases at J, with 10 bases between. The germline gives CDR1 SGHVS, CDR2 FNYEAQ. The CDR3 protein is CASSLAVREQETQYF. The CDR3 coding sequence is TGTGCCAGCAGCTTAGCGGTGCGAGAGCAAGAGACCCAGTACTTC.

The chain links TRBV18 to TRBJ1-5, with unresolved D. V lost 2 bases to trimming and J lost 4 bases, with 18 bases between them. Germline V lookup: CDR1 KGHSH, CDR2 LQKENI. The length of the CDR3 is 17 residues. The CDR3 DNA is TGTGCCAGCTCACCAGTGGCTGGCATGAGTTCAAATCAGCCCCAGCATTTT. It specifies CASSPVAGMSSNQPQHF.

The V call is TRBV7-9, the J call TRBJ1-1; D may be TRBD1 (5 bases). Germline V gene lookup returns CDR1 SEHNR and CDR2 FQNEAQ (reference sequence). Trimming shortened V by 4 bases and J by 4 bases, and 10 bases separated the two germline ends. This CDR3 contains 13 residues. The CDR3 DNA reads TGTGCCAGCAGCTCGGGGGTGAGCACTGAAGCTTTCTTT. Protein sequence: CASSSGVSTEAFF.

The chain has TRBV5-1 and TRBJ2-3; 10 bases align to TRBD2. The CDR3 sequence is 16 residues long. The V segment lost 4 bases and the J segment 6 bases; nucleotides outside the gene matches: 11. CDR1 and CDR2 from the germline V gene are SGHRS and YFSETQ. The CDR3 is CASSGQHSGRVDTQYF. The CDR3 nucleotides read TGCGCCAGCAGCGGACAGCACAGCGGGAGGGTGGATACGCAGTATTTT.

The rearrangement joins TRBV5-1 to TRBJ2-3; D might be TRBD1 or TRBD2, each matching 5 bases. V was shortened by 1 base and J by 3 bases, with 12 bases between the two germline ends. CDR1 and CDR2 (germline): SGHRS, YFSETQ. The CDR3 consists of 15 residues. CDR3: CASSLRGIGTDTQYF. CDR3 DNA: TGCGCCAGCAGCTTGCGGGGCATAGGGACAGATACGCAGTATTTT. Full variable domain (remainder filled in from reference TRBV5-1 and TRBJ2-3): KAGVTQTPRYLIKTRGQQVTLSCSPISGHRSVSWYQQTPGQGLQFLFEYFSETQRNKGNFPGRFSGRQFSNSRSEMNVSTLELGDSALYLCASSLRGIGTDTQYFGPGTRLTVL.

J is TRBJ2-5 and V is TRBV9; 8 bases fit TRBD1. This CDR3 has 16 amino acids. Trimming at V came to 3 bases and at J to 2 bases, leaving 9 bases not matched to a gene. Germline lookup yields CDR1 SGDLS and CDR2 YYNGEE. CDR3: CASSARTGPIQETQYF. In DNA form, the CDR3 reads TGTGCCAGCAGCGCAAGGACAGGGCCCATTCAAGAGACCCAGTACTTC.

This clone was detected many times. This rearrangement joins TRBV7-2 to TRBJ2-1, with D unclear. Germline loops: CDR1 SGHTA, CDR2 FQGNSA. This CDR3 is built from 16 residues. V was cut by 0 bases and J by 0 bases, with 9 bases left in between. CDR3 nucleotides: TGTGCCAGCAGCTTAGCTGGGGTCCTCTCCTACAATGAGCAGTTCTTC. This sequence encodes CASSLAGVLSYNEQFF.

V usage is TRBV29-1 and J usage is TRBJ2-1; 10 nucleotides match TRBD1. This CDR3 region has 13 residues. The germline gives CDR1 SQVTM, CDR2 ANQGSEA. V was clipped by 6 bases and J by 6 bases; unmatched bases: 5. CDR3 region: CSVDRGALNEQFF. CDR3 in DNA: TGCAGCGTGGACAGGGGGGCTCTCAATGAGCAGTTCTTC.

The chain uses TRBV7-2 and TRBJ2-2; a possible D gene is TRBD1 (5 bases). The CDR3 has 16 amino acids. V lost 5 bases and J lost 4, with 17 bases in between. Germline V gives CDR1 SGHTA, CDR2 FQGNSA. The chain's CDR3 is CASSPQAPSSTGELFF. The CDR3 bases are TGTGCCAGCAGCCCACAGGCGCCTTCTAGCACCGGGGAGCTGTTTTTT.

The V call is TRBV5-1, the J call TRBJ2-3, with D unresolved. Germline lookup yields CDR1 SGHRS and CDR2 YFSETQ. V was trimmed by 4 bases and J by 2 bases, leaving 5 bases between them. The CDR3 totals 12 residues. The CDR3 protein is CASSPNTDTQYF. The CDR3 DNA reads TGCGCCAGCAGCCCCAACACAGATACGCAGTATTTT. The entire variable domain, with the rest obtained from reference TRBV5-1 and TRBJ2-3, is as follows: KAGVTQTPRYLIKTRGQQVTLSCSPISGHRSVSWYQQTPGQGLQFLFEYFSETQRNKGNFPGRFSGRQFSNSRSEMNVSTLELGDSALYLCASSPNTDTQYFGPGTRLTVL.

The chain recombines TRBV2 with TRBJ2-2, with TRBD2 identical over 7 bases. This CDR3 region has 17 residues. The V and J ends lost 6 bases and 0 bases, in that order; junction bases with no gene match: 10. CDR1 and CDR2 from the germline V gene are SNHLY and FYNNEI. CDR3 coding DNA: TGTGCCAGCAGAGTTGTCGGGACTATCGCGAACACCGGGGAGCTGTTTTTT. Translating it yields CASRVVGTIANTGELFF.

This sequence joins TRBV30 and TRBJ1-2; D unresolved. Trimming removed 0 bases from V and 7 bases from J, with 15 bases in between. This CDR3 comprises 14 residues. Per the germline V gene, CDR1 is GTSNPN and CDR2 is SVGIG (reference sequence). CDR3 bases: TGTGCCTGGAGTGTCCCAAGGTACAGTCGTGGCTACACCTTC. This encodes CAWSVPRYSRGYTF.

The CDR3: CASSRGGSASGEQYF. In nucleotides, the CDR3 is TGTGCCAGCAGCCGGGGGGGTTCTGCCTCCGGCGAGCAGTACTTC. The chain is built from TRBV5-5 and TRBJ2-7, with 8 bases fitting TRBD2. Unmatched junction bases numbered 12, after V lost 4 bases and J lost 6 bases. CDR1 and CDR2 from the germline V gene are SGHKS and YYEKEE (reference sequence). The CDR3 consists of 15 residues.

As DNA, the CDR3 is TGTGCCAGCAGCTCAAAGACTAGCGGGAGATCTTACGAGCAGTACTTC. Its translation: CASSSKTSGRSYEQYF. The rearrangement links TRBV7-2 to TRBJ2-7; TRBD2 agrees at 12 bases. CDR3 length: 16 amino acids. From germline, CDR1 is SGHTA and CDR2 FQGNSA. The V segment lost 4 bases and the J segment 4 bases; nucleotides outside the gene matches: 8.